The clone carrying this TCR beta chain was recorded many times. The antigen remains undetermined. The entry originates in a study of T cells in Graves' hyperthyroidism and ophthalmopathy. Authors of the study amplified TCR beta CDR3 regions from RNA transcripts. Carried out on the TCR CDR3, a first-round RT-PCR used the HTBI primer set. TCRdb recomputed calls from the multiplex PCR reads with MiXCR, one row per CDR3 protein. The sample includes around 340,000 distinct CDR3 sequences, 15% to 20% of them seen just once. Disease duration was under 3 months in the ophthalmopathy patients, who also had a Clinical Activity Score of at least 3 and a NOSPECS grade of at least 4. Exclusion criteria comprised uncontrolled infection, other autoimmune disease, pregnancy or lactation. Findings and caveats of the study: Stable hyperthyroidism was told apart from ophthalmopathy by a model built on 13 V-J features.

This CDR3 has 14 residues. Germline CDR1 LNHNV, CDR2 YYDKDF (reference sequence). Trimming removed 1 base at V and 5 bases at J, with 11 bases between. This chain connects TRBV15 to TRBJ2-5; tentative D call: TRBD1 (6 bases). Material: blood. The clonotype comes from a woman aged 40 to 49 with Graves' ophthalmopathy. This chain's CDR3 is CATSRATQGETQYF. The CDR3 bases are TGTGCCACCAGCAGAGCCACCCAGGGGGAGACCCAGTACTTC. Filled out from reference TRBV15 and TRBJ2-5, the complete variable domain reads DAMVIQNPRYQVTQFGKPVTLSCSQTLNHNVMYWYQQKSSQAPKLLFHYYDKDFNNEADTPDNFQSRRPNTSFCFLDIRSPGLGDTAMYLCATSRATQGETQYFGPGTRLLVL.